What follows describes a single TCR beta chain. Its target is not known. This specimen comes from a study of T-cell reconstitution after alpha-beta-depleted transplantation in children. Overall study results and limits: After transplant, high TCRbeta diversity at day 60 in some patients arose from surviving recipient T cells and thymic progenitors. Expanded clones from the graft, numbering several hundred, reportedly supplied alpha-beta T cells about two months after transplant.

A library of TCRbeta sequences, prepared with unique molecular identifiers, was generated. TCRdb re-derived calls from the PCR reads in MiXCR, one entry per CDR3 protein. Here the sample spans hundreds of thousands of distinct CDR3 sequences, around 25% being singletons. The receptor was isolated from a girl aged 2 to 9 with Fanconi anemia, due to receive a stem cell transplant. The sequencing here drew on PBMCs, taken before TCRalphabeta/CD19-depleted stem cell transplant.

The chain's CDR3 is CASSELAGPYGYTF. The CDR3 DNA is TGTGCCAGCAGCGAGTTGGCAGGTCCCTATGGCTACACCTTC. This chain connects TRBV9 to TRBJ1-2; no clear D gene. The CDR3 has 14 residues. Germline loops: CDR1 SGDLS, CDR2 YYNGEE. Between the trimmed V and J ends, which lost 3 bases and 4 bases, there was a span of 13 bases.